This T cell receptor beta chain derives from a study of blood T cell repertoires in COVID-19. This clone was recorded once. Authors' processing steps: Reference gene primer amplification gave nucleated cell count estimates. Clones were read by immunoSEQ multiplex PCR, and TCRdb kept only the in-frame ones, dropping some. V and J calls and clone size are copied from that table; D and trimming were computed from the DNA. The sample includes under 200,000 clones, about 82% of them seen just once. The CDR3 sequence is 16 residues long. The V gene's germline CDR1 is SGHRS and CDR2 YFSETQ. Trimming stripped 2 bases from V and 2 bases from J, with 16 bases between.

The chain links TRBV5-1 to TRBJ1-1; D is undetermined. The material sequenced was peripheral blood. This TCR was recovered from a man aged 50 to 59 with active or convalescent COVID-19. CDR3 residues: CASSLFTATFNTEAFF. CDR3 nucleotides: TGCGCCAGCAGCTTATTTACAGCCACCTTTAACACTGAAGCTTTCTTT.